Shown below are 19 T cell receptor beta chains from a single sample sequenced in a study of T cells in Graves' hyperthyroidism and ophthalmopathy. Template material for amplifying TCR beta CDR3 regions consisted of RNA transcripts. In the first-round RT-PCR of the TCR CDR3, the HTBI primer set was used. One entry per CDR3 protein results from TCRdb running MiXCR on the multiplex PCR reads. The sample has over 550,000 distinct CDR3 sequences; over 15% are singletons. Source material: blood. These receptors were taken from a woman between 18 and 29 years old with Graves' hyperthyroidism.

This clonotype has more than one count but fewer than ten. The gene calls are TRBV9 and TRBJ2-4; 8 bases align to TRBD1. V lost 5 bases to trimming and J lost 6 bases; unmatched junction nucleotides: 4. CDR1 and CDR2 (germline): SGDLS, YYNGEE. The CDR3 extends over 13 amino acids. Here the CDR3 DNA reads TGTGCCAGCAGTCGGACAGGGACAAACATTCAGTACTTC. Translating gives CASSRTGTNIQYF.

DNA of the CDR3: TGTGCCAGCAGCTTAAGAACCCCTAACAATGAGCAGTACTTC. It translates to CASSLRTPNNEQYF. The gene calls are TRBV7-2 and TRBJ2-1; D is ambiguous. The J call may be in error: the DNA end matches TRBJ2-7 better. The CDR3 totals 14 residues. CDR1 SGHTA and CDR2 FQGNSA come from the germline V gene.

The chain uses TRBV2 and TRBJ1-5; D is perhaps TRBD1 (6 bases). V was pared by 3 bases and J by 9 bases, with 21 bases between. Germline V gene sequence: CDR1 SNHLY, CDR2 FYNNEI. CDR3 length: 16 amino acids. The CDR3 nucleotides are TGTGCCAGCAGTGACCCCCTTGCCGGGGGCAGTCGGCCCCAGCATTTT. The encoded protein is CASSDPLAGGSRPQHF. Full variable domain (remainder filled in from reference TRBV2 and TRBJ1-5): EPEVTQTPSHQVTQMGQEVILRCVPISNHLYFYWYRQILGQKVEFLVSFYNNEISEKSEIFDDQFSVERPDGSNFTLKIRSTKLEDSAMYFCASSDPLAGGSRPQHFGDGTRLSIL.

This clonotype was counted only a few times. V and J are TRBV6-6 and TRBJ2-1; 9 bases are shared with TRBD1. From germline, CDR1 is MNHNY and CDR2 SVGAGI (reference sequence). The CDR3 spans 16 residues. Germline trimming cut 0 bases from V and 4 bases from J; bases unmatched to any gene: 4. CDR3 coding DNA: TGTGCCAGCAGTTACTCGGGACAGGGTCGGTACAATGAGCAGTTCTTC. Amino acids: CASSYSGQGRYNEQFF.

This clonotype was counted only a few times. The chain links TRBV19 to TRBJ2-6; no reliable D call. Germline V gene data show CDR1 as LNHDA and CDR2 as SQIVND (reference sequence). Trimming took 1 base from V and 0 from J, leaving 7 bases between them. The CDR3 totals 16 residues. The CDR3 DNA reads TGTGCCAGTAGTATAGTAGGGAACTCTGGGGCCAACGTCCTGACTTTC. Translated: CASSIVGNSGANVLTF. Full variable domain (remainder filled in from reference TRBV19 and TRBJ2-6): DGGITQSPKYLFRKEGQNVTLSCEQNLNHDAMYWYRQDPGQGLRLIYYSQIVNDFQKGDIAEGYSVSREKKESFPLTVTSAQKNPTAFYLCASSIVGNSGANVLTFGAGSRLTVL.

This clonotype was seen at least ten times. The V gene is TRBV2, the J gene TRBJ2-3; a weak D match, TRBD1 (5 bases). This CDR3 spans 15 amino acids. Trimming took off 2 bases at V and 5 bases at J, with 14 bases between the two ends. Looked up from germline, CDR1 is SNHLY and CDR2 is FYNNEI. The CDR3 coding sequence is TGTGCCAGCAGTGAATTTGCAGGGTTAGTAGATACGCAGTATTTT. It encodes CASSEFAGLVDTQYF.

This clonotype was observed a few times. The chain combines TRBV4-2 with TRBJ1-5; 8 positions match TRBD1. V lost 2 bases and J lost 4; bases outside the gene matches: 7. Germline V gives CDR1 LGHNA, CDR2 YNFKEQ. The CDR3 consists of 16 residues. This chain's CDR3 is CASSQIDRGGNQPQHF. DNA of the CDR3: TGTGCCAGCAGCCAAATAGACAGGGGTGGGAATCAGCCCCAGCATTTT.

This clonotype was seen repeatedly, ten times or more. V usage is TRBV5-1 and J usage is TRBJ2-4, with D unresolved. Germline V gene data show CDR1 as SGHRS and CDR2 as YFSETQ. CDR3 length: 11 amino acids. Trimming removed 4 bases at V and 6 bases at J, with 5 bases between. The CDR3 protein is CASSDGNIQYF. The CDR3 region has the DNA TGCGCCAGCAGCGACGGAAACATTCAGTACTTC.

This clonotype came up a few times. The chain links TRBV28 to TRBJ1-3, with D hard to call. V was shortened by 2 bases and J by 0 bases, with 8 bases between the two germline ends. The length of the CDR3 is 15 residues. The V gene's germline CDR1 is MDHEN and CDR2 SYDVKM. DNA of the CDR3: TGTGCCAGCAGTTTAGCGGCAGTCTCTGGAAACACCATATATTTT. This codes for CASSLAAVSGNTIYF. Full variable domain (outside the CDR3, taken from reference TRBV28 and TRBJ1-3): DVKVTQSSRYLVKRTGEKVFLECVQDMDHENMFWYRQDPGLGLRLIYFSYDVKMKEKGDIPEGYSVSREKKERFSLILESASTNQTSMYLCASSLAAVSGNTIYFGEGSWLTVV.

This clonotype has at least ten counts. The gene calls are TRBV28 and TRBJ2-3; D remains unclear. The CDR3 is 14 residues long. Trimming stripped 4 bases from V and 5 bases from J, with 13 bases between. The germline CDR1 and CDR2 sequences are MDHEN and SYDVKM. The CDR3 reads CASSSPGLGDTQYF. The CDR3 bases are TGTGCCAGCAGTTCCCCCGGGCTGGGAGATACGCAGTATTTT.

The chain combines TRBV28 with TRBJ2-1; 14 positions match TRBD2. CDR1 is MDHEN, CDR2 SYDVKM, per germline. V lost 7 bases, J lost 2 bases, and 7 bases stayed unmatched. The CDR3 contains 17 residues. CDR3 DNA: TGTGCCAGCAACAGACTAGCGGGGGGGCCCCCCTACAATGAGCAGTTCTTC. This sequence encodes CASNRLAGGPPYNEQFF.

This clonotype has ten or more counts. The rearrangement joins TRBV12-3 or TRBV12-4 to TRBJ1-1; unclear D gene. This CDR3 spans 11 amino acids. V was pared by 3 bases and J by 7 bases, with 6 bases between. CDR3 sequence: CASSFRFEAFF. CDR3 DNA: TGTGCCAGCAGTTTCAGGTTTGAAGCTTTCTTT.

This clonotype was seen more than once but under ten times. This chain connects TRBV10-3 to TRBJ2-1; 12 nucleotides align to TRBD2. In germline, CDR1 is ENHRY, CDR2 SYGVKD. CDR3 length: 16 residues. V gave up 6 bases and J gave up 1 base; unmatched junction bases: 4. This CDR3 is CAIRTSGRYSYNEQFF. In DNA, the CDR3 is TGTGCCATCAGAACTAGCGGGAGGTATTCCTACAATGAGCAGTTCTTC.

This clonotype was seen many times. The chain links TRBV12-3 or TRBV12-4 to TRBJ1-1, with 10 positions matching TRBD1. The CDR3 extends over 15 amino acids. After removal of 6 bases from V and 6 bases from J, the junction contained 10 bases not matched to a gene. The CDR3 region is CASSPWRGQGSEAFF. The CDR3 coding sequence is TGTGCCAGCAGCCCCTGGAGGGGACAGGGGTCTGAAGCTTTCTTT.

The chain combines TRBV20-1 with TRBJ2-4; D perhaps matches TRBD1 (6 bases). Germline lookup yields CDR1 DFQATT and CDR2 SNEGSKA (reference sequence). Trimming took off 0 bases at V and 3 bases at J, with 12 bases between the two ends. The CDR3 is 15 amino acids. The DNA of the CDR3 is TGCAGTGCTAGAGATTTGGGGACAAACAAAAACATTCAGTACTTC. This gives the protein CSARDLGTNKNIQYF.

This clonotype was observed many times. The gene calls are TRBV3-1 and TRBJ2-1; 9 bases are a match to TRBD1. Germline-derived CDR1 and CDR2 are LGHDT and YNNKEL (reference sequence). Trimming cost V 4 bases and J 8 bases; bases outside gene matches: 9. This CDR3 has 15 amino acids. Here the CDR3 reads CASSPRDRVYYEQFF. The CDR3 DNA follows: TGTGCCAGCAGCCCGCGGGACAGGGTTTACTATGAGCAGTTCTTC.

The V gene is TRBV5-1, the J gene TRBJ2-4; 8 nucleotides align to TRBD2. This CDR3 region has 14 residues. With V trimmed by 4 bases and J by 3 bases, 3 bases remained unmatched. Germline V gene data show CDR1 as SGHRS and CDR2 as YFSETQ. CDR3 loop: CASSAGLDKNIQYF. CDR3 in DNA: TGCGCCAGCAGCGCGGGACTAGACAAAAACATTCAGTACTTC.

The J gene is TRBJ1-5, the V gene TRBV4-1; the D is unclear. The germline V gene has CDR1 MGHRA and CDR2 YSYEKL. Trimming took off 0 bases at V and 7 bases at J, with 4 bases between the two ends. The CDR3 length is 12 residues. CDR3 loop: CASSQDSQPQHF. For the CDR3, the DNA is TGCGCCAGCAGCCAAGATTCCCAGCCCCAGCATTTT.

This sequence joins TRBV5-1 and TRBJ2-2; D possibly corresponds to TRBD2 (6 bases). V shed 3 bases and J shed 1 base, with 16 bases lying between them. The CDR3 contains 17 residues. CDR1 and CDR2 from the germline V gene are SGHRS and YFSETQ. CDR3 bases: TGCGCCAGCAGCTCGATTACGGGACTGCTGAACACCGGGGAGCTGTTTTTT. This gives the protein CASSSITGLLNTGELFF.